This T cell receptor beta chain was observed in a study of blood T cell repertoires in COVID-19. As for the study in general: PBMCs, B-cell-depleted T cells, or T cells were the source of the cDNA or gDNA that made up the material.

The V gene lost 5 bases and the J gene lost 6 bases, with 10 bases spanning the gap. CDR1 and CDR2 from the germline V gene are GTSNPN and SVGIG (reference sequence). This CDR3 comprises 12 residues. Sequencing used immunoSEQ multiplex PCR; TCRdb keeps in-frame clones, though not all of them. Of some 160,000 clones in the sample, about four fifths were seen once. What was sequenced was peripheral blood. V and J are TRBV30 and TRBJ1-4; possible D gene TRBD1, 5 bases. The source of this sequence is a woman older than 75 with COVID-19, enrolled during active disease. The CDR3 protein is CAWGWGDEKLFF. DNA for the CDR3: TGTGCCTGGGGTTGGGGGGATGAAAAACTGTTTTTT.